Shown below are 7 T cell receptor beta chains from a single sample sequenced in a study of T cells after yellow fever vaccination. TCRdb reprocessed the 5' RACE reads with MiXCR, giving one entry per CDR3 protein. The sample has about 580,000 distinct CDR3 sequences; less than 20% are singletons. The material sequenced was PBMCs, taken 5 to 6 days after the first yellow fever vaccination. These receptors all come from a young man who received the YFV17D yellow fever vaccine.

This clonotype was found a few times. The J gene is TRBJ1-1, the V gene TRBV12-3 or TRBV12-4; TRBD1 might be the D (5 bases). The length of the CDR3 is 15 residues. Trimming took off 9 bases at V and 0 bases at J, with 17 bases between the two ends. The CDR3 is CASTPGPTMNTEAFF. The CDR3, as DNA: TGTGCCAGTACCCCGGGGCCAACTATGAACACTGAAGCTTTCTTT.

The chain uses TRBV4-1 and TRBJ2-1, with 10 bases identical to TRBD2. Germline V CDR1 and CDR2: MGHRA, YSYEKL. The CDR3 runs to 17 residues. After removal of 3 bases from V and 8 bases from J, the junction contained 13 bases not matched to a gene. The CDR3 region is CASSQIQPLAGAYEQFF. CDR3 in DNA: TGCGCCAGCAGCCAGATCCAACCTCTAGCGGGGGCCTATGAGCAGTTCTTC.

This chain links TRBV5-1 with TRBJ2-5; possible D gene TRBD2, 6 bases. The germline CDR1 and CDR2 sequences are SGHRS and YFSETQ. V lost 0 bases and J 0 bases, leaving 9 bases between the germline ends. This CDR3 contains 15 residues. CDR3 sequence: CASSLVGGYQETQYF. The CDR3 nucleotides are TGCGCCAGCAGCTTGGTTGGGGGGTACCAAGAGACCCAGTACTTC.

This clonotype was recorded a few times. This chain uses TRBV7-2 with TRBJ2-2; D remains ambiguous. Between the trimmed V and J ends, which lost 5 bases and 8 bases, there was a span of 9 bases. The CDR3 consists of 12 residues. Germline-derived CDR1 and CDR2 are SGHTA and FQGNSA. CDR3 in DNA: TGTGCCAGCAGCCGCTACTCGGGGGAGCTGTTTTTT. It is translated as CASSRYSGELFF.

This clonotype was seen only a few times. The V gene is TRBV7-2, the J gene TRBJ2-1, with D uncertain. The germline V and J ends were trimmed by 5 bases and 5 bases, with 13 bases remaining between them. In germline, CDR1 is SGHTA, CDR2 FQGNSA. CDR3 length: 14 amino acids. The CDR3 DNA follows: TGTGCCAGCAGCCCCCGCGGAAGTCACAATGAGCAGTTCTTC. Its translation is CASSPRGSHNEQFF.

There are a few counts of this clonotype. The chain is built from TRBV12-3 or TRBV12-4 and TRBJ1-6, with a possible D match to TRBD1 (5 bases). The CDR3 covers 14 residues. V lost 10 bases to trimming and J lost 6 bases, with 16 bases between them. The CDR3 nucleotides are TGTGCCACCCAAGCGAGAGGGACTAATTCACCCCTCCACTTT. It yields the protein CATQARGTNSPLHF.

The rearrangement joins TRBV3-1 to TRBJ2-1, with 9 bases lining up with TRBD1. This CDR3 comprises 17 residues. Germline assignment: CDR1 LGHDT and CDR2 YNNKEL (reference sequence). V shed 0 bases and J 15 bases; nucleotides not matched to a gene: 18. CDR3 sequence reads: CASSQDWGADRGGRPFF. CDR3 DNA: TGTGCCAGCAGCCAAGATTGGGGGGCCGACAGGGGGGGCCGACCGTTCTTC.